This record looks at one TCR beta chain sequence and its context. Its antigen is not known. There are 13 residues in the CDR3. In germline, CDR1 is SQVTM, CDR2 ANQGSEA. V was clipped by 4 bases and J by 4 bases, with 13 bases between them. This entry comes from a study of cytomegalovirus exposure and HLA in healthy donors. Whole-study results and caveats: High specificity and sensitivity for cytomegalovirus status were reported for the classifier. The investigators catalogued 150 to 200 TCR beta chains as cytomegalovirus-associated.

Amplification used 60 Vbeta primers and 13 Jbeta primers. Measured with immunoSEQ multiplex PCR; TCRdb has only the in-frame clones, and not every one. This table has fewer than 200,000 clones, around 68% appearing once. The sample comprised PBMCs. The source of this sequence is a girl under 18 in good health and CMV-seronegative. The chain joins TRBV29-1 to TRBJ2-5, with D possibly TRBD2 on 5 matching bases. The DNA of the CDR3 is TGCAGCGTTGGGGGTCGGCTAGCAGAGACCCAGTACTTC. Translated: CSVGGRLAETQYF.